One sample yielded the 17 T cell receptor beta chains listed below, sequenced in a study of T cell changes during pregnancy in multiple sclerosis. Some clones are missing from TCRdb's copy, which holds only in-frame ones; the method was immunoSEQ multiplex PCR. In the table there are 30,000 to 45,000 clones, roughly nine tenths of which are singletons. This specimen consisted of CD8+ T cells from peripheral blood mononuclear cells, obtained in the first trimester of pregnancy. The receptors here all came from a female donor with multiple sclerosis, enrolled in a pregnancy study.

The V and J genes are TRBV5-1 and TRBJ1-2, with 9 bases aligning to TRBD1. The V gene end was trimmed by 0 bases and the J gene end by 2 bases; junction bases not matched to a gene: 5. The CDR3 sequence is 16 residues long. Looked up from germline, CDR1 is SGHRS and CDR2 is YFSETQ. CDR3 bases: TGCGCCAGCAGCTTGGCCGACAGGGGGAGGAACTATGGCTACACCTTC. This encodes CASSLADRGRNYGYTF.

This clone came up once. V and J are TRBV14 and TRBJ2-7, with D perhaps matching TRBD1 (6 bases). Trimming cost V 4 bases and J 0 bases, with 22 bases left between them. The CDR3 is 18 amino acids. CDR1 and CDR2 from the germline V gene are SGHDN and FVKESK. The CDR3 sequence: CASSPTWTATHDSYEQYF. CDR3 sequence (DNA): TGTGCCAGCAGCCCTACGTGGACAGCCACCCACGACTCCTACGAGCAGTACTTC.

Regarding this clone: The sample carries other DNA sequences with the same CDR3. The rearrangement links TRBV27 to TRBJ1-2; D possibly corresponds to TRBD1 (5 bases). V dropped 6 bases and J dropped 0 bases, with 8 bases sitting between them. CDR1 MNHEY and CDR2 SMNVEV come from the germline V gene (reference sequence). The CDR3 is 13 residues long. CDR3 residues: CASSIQANYGYTF. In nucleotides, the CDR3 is TGTGCCAGCAGCATACAGGCTAACTATGGCTACACCTTC.

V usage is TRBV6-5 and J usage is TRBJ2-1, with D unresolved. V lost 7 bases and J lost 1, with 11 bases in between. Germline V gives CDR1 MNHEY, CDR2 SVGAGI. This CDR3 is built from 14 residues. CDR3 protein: CASNSPESYNEQFF. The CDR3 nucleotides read TGTGCCAGCAACTCACCCGAATCCTACAATGAGCAGTTCTTC.

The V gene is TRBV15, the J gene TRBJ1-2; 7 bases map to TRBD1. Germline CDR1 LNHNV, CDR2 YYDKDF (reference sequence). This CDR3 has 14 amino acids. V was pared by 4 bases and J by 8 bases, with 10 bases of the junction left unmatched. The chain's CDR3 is CATSTTDRVGGYTF. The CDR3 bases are TGTGCCACCAGCACCACCGACAGGGTGGGGGGCTACACCTTC.

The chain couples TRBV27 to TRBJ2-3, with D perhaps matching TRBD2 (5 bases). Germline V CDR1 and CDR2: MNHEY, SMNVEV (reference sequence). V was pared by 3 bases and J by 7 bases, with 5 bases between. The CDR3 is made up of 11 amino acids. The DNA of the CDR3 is TGTGCCAGCAGTTTCGGGAATACGCAGTATTTT. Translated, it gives CASSFGNTQYF.

CDR3 amino acids: CASSETGGGVSYIQYF. CDR3 coding DNA: TGTGCCAGCAGTGAGACAGGGGGCGGTGTTAGTTACATTCAGTACTTC. The gene calls are TRBV2 and TRBJ2-4; 10 bases are shared with TRBD1. The CDR3 sequence is 16 residues long. Germline values: CDR1 SNHLY, CDR2 FYNNEI. V was pared by 3 bases and J by 8 bases, with 10 bases of the junction left unmatched. The full variable domain, completed using reference TRBV2 and TRBJ2-4, is EPEVTQTPSHQVTQMGQEVILRCVPISNHLYFYWYRQILGQKVEFLVSFYNNEISEKSEIFDDQFSVERPDGSNFTLKIRSTKLEDSAMYFCASSETGGGVSYIQYFGAGTRLSVL.

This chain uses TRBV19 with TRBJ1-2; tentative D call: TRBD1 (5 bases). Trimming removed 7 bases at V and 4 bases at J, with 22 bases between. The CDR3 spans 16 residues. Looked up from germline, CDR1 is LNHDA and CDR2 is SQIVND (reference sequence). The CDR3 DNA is TGTGCCAGTATCAACCCGGGAGGGGAAAGCCTCTATGGCTACACCTTC. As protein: CASINPGGESLYGYTF.

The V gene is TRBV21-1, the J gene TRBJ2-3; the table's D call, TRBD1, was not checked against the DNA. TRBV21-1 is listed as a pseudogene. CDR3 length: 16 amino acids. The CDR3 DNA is TGTGCCAGCAGGGGGGCCCCGTCTAGGGACACAGATACGCAGTATTTT. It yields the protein CASRGAPSRDTDTQYF.

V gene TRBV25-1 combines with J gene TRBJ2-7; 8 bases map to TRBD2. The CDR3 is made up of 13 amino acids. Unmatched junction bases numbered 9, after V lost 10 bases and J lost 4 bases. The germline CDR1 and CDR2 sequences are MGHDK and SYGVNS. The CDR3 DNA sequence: TGTGCCACGGGAGGGGGGGGGATATACGAGCAGTACTTC. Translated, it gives CATGGGGIYEQYF.

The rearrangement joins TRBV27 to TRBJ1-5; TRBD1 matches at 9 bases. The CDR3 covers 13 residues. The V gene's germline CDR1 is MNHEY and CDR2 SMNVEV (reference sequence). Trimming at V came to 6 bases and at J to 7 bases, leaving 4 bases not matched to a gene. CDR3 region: CASSRTGVQPQHF. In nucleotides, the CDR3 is TGTGCCAGCAGCAGGACAGGGGTACAGCCCCAGCATTTT.

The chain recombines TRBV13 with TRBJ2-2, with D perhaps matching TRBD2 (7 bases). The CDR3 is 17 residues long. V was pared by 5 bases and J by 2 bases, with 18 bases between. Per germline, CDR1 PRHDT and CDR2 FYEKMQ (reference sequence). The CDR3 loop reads CASSISGRGPNTGELFF. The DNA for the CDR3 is TGTGCCAGCAGCATAAGCGGGCGGGGGCCAAACACCGGGGAGCTGTTTTTT.

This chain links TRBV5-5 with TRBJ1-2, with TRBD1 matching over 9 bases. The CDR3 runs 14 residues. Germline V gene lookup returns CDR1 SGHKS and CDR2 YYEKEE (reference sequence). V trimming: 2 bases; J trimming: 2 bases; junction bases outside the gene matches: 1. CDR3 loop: CASSLGTGNYGYTF. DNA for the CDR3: TGTGCCAGCAGCTTAGGGACAGGGAACTATGGCTACACCTTC.

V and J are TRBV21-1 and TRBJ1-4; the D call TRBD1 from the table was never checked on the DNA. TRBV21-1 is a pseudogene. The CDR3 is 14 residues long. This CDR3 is CASPRTGWDEKLFF. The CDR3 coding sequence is TGTGCCAGCCCCCGGACAGGGTGGGATGAAAAACTGTTTTTT.

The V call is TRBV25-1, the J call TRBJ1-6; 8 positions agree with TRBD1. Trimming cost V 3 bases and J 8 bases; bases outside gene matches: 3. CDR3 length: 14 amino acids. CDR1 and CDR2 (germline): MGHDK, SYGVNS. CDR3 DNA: TGTGCCAGCAGTGACTGGACAGGGTATTCACCCCTCCACTTT. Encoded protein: CASSDWTGYSPLHF.

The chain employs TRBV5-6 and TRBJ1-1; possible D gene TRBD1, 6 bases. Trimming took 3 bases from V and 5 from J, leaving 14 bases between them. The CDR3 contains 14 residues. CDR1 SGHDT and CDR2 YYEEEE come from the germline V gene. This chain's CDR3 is CASSSSYRVTEAFF. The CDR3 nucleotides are TGTGCCAGCAGCTCTTCCTACAGGGTAACTGAAGCTTTCTTT. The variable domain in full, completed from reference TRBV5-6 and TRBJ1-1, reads DAGVTQSPTHLIKTRGQQVTLRCSPKSGHDTVSWYQQALGQGPQFIFQYYEEEERQRGNFPDRFSGHQFPNYSSELNVNALLLGDSALYLCASSSSYRVTEAFFGQGTRLTVV.

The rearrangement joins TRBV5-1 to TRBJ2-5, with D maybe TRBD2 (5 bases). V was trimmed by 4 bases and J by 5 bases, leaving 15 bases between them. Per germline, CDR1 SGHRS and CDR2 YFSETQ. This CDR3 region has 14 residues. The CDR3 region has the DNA TGCGCCAGCAGCCGGATTGGGAGTGTGGAGACCCAGTACTTC. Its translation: CASSRIGSVETQYF.